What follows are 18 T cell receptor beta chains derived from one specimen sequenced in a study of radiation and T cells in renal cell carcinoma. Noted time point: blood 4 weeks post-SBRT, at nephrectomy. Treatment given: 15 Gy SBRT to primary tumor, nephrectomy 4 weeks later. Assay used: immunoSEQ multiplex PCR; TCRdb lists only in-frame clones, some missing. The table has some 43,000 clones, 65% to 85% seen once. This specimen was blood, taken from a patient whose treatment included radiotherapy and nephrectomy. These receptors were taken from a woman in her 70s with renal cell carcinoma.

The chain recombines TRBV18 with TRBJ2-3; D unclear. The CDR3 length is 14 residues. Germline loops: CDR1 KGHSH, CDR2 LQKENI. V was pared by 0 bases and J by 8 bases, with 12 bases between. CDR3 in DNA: TGTGCCAGCTCACCACCCAAGGCCACGGGTACGCAGTATTTT. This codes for CASSPPKATGTQYF.

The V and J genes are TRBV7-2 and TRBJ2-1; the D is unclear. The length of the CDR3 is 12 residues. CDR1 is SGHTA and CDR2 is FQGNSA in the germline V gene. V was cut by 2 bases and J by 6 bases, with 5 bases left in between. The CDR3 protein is CASSLSRNEQFF. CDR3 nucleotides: TGTGCCAGCAGCTTATCCCGCAATGAGCAGTTCTTC.

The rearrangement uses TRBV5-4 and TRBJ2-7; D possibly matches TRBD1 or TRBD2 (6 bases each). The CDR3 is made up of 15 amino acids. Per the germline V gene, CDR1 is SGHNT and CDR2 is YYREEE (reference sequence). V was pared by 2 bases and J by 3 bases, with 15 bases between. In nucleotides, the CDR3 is TGTGCCAGCAGCTTATCGGGGGCAGGAGGCTACGAGCAGTACTTC. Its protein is CASSLSGAGGYEQYF.

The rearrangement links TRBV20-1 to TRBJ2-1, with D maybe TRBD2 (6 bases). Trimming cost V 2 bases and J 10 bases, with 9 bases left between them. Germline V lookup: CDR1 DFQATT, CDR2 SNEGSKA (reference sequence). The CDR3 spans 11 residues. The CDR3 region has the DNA TGCAGTGCTAGATCAGGGAGGGAGCAGTTCTTC. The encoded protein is CSARSGREQFF.

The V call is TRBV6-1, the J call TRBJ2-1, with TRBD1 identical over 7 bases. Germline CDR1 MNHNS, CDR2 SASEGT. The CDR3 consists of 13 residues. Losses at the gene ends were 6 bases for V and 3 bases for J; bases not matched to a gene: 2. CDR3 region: CASRGQIYNEQFF. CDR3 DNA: TGTGCCAGCAGGGGACAGATCTACAATGAGCAGTTCTTC.

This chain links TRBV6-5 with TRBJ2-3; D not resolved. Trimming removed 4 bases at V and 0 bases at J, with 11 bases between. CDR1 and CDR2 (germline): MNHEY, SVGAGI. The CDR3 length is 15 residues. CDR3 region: CASSWTLSSTDTQYF. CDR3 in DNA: TGTGCCAGCAGTTGGACGTTGTCTAGCACAGATACGCAGTATTTT.

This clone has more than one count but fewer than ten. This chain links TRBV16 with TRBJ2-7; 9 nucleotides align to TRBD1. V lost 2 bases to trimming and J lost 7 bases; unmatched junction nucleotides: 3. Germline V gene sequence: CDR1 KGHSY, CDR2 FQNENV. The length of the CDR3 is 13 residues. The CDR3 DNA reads TGTGCCAGCAGCCAAGGGACAGGGAGTGAGCAGTACTTC. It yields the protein CASSQGTGSEQYF.

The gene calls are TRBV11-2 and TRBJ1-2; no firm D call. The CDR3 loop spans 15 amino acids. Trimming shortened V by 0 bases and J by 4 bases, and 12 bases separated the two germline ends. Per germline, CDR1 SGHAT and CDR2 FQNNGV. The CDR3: CASSLERRPFYGYTF. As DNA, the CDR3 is TGTGCCAGCAGCTTAGAGAGGCGCCCATTCTATGGCTACACCTTC.

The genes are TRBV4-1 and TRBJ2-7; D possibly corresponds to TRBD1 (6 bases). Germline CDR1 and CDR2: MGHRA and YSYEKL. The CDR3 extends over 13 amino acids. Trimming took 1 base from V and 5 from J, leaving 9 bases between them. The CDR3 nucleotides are TGCGCCAGCAGCCAAGGTGGGGGCGACGAGCAGTACTTC. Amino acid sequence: CASSQGGGDEQYF.

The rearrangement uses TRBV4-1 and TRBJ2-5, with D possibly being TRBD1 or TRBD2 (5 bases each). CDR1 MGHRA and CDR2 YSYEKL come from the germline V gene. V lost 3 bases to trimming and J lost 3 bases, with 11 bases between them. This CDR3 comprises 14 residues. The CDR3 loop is CASSQETAEETQYF. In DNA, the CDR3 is TGCGCCAGCAGCCAGGAGACAGCGGAAGAGACCCAGTACTTC.

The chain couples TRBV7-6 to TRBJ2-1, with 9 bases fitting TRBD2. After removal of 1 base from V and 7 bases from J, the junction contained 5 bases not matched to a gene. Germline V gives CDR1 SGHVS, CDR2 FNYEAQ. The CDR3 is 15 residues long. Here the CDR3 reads CASSLVGGGANEQFF. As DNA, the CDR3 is TGTGCCAGCAGCTTAGTGGGCGGGGGGGCGAATGAGCAGTTCTTC.

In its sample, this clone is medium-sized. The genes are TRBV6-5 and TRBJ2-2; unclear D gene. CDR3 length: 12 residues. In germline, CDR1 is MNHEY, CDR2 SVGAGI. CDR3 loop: CISESNTGELFF. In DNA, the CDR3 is TGTATCTCCGAGTCGAACACCGGGGAGCTGTTTTTT.

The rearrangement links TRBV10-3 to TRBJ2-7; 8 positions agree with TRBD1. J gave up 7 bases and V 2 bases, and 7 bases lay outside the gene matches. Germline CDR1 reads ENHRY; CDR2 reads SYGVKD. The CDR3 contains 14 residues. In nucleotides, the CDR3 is TGTGCCATCAGTGAGGCGCCGGGACAGGCAGAGCAGTACTTC. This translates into CAISEAPGQAEQYF.

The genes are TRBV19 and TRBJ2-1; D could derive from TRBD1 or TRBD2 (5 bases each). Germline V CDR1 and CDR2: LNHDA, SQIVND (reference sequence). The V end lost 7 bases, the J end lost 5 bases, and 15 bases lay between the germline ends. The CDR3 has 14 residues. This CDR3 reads CASMGSPGHNEQFF. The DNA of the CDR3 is TGTGCCAGTATGGGCTCCCCGGGGCACAATGAGCAGTTCTTC.

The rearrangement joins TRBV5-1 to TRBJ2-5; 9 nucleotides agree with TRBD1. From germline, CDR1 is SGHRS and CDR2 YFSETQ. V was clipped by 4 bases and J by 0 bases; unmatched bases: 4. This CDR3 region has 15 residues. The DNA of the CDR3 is TGCGCCAGCAGCGCGACAGGGGGTCACCAAGAGACCCAGTACTTC. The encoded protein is CASSATGGHQETQYF.

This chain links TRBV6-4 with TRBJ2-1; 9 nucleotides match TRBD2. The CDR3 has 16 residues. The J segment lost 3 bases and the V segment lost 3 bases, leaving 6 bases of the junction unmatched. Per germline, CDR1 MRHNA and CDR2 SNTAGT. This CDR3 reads CASSDYSGGSYNEQFF. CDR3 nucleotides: TGTGCCAGCAGTGATTATAGCGGGGGCAGCTACAATGAGCAGTTCTTC.

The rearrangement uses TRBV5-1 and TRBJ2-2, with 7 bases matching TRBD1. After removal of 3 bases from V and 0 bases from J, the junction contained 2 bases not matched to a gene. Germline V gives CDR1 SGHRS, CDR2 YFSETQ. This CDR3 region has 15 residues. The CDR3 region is CASSSQGPNTGELFF. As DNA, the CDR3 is TGCGCCAGCAGCTCACAGGGGCCGAACACCGGGGAGCTGTTTTTT.

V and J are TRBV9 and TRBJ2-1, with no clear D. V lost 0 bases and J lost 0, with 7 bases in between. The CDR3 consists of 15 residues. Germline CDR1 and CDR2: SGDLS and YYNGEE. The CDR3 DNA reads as TGTGCCAGCAGCGTAGCTGGGTTCTCCTACAATGAGCAGTTCTTC. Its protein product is CASSVAGFSYNEQFF.